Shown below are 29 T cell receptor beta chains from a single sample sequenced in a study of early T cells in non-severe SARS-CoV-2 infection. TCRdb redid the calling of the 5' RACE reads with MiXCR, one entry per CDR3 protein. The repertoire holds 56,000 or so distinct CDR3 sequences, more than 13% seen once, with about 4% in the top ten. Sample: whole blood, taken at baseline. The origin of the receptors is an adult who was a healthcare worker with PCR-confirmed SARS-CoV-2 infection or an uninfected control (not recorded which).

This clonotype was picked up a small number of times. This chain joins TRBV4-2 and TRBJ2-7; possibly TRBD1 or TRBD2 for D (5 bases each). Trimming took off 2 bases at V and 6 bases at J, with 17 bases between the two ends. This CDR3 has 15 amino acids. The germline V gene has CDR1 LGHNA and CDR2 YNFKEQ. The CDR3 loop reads CASSQPGEQQGEQYF. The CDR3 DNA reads TGTGCCAGCAGCCAACCCGGGGAACAGCAGGGCGAGCAGTACTTC.

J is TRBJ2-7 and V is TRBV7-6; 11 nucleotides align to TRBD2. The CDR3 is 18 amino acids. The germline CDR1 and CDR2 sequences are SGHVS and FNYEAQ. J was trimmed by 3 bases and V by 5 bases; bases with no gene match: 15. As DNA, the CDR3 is TGTGCCAGCAGCCTACAACCCGCGACTAGCGGGACCTACTACGAGCAGTACTTC. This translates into CASSLQPATSGTYYEQYF.

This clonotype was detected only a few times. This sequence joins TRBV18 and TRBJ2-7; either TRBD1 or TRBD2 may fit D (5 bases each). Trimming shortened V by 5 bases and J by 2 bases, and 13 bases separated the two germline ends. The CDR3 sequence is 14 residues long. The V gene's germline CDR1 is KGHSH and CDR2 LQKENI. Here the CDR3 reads CASSTGTGTYEQYF. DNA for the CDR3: TGTGCCAGCTCAACCGGGACGGGGACCTACGAGCAGTACTTC.

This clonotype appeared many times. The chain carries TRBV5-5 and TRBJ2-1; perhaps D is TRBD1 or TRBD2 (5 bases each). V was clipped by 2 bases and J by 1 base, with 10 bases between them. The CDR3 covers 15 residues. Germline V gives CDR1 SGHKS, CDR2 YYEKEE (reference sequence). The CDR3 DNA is TGTGCCAGCAGCTTAGAGGGGTTTTCCTACAATGAGCAGTTCTTC. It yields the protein CASSLEGFSYNEQFF.

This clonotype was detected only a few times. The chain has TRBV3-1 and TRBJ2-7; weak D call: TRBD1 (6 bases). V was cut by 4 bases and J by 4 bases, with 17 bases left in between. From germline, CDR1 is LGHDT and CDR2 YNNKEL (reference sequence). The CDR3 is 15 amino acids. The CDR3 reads CASSPAQGSGYEQYF. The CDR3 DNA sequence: TGTGCCAGCAGCCCCGCACAGGGTTCGGGGTACGAGCAGTACTTC.

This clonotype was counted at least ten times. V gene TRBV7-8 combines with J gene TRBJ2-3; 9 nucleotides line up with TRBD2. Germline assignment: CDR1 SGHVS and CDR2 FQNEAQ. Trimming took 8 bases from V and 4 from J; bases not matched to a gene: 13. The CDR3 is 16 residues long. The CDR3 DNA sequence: TGTGCCAGCCTCCCTTTGCGGGGGGGCCTCGCAGATACGCAGTATTTT. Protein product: CASLPLRGGLADTQYF.

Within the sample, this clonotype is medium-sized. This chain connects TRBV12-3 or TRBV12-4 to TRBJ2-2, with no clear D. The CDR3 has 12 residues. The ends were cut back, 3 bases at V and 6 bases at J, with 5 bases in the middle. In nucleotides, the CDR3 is TGTGCCAGCAGTTTTTATCCCGGGGAGCTGTTTTTT. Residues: CASSFYPGELFF.

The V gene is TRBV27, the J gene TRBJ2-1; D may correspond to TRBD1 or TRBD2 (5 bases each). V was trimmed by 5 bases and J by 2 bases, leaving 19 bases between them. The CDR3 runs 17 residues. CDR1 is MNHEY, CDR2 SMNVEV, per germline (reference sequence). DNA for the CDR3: TGTGCCAGCAGTGTCTCTCGAGGAGAGGGGACCTACAATGAGCAGTTCTTC. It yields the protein CASSVSRGEGTYNEQFF.

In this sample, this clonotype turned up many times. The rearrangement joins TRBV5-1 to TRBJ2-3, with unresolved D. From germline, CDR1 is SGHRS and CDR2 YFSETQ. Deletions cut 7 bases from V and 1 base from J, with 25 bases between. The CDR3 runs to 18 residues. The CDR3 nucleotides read TGCGCCAGCGGCCCCAAGTTGGACCCCAATCTACGCACAGATACGCAGTATTTT. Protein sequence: CASGPKLDPNLRTDTQYF.

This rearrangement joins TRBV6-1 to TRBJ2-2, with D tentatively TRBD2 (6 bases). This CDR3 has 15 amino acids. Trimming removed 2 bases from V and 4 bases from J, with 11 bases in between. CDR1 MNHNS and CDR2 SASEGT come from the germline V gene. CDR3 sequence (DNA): TGTGCCAGCAGTGAAATGGCGGGGACCACCGGGGAGCTGTTTTTT. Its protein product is CASSEMAGTTGELFF.

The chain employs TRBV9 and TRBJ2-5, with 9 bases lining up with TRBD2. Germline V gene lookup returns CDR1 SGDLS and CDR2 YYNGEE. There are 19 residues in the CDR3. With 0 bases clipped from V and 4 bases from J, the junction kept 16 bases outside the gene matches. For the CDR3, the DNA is TGTGCCAGCAGCGTAGAGAGCGGGAGGACTTACAGTATCCCAGAGACCCAGTACTTC. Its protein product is CASSVESGRTYSIPETQYF.

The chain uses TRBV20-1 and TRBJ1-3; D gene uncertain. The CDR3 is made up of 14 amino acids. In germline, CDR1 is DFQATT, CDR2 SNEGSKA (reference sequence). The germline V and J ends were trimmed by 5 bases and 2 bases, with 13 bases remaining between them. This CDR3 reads CSARGRTAGNTIYF. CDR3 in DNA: TGCAGTGCTCGCGGACGGACCGCTGGAAACACCATATATTTT.

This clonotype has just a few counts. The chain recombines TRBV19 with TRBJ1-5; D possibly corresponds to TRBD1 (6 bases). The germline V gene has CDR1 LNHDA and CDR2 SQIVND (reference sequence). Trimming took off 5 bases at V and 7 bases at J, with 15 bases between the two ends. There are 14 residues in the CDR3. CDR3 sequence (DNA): TGTGCCAGTAGTGCCTCCAGGGGAGACCAGCCCCAGCATTTT. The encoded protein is CASSASRGDQPQHF.

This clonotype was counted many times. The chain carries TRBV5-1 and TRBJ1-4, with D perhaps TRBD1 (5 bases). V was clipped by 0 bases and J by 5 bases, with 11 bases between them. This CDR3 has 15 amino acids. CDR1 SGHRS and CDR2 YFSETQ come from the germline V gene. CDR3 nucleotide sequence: TGCGCCAGCAGCTTGGAAAATAAGGGGAATGAAAAACTGTTTTTT. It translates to CASSLENKGNEKLFF.

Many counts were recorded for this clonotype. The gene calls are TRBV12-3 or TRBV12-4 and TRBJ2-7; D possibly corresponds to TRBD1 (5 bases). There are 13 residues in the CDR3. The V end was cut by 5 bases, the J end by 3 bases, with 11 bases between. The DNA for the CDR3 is TGTGCCAGCAGTAAAGCAGGGTTCTACGAGCAGTACTTC. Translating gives CASSKAGFYEQYF.

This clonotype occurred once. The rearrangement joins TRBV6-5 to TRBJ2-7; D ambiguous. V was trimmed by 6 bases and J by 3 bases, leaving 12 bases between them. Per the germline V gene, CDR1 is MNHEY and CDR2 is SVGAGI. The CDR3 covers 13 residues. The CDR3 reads CASSPIGYYEQYF. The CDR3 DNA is TGTGCCAGCAGCCCCATAGGATACTACGAGCAGTACTTC.

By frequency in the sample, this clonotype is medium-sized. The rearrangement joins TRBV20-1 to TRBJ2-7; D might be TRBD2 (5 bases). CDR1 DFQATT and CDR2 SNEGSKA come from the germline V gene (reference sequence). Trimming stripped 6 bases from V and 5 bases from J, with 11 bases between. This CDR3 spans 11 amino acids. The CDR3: CSAGSGHEQYF. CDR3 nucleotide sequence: TGCAGTGCGGGGAGTGGACACGAGCAGTACTTC.

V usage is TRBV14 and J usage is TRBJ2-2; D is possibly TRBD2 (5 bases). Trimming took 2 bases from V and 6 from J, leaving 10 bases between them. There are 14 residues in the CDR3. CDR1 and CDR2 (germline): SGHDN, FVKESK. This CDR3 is CASSQPGFAGELFF. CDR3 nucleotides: TGTGCCAGCAGCCAACCGGGGTTTGCCGGGGAGCTGTTTTTT.

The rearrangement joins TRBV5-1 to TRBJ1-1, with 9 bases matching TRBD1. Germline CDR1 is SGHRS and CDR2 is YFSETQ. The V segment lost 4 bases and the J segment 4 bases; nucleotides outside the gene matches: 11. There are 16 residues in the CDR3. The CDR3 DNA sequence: TGCGCCAGCAGCCAAGTTGGACAGGGGTCGGGCACTGAAGCTTTCTTT. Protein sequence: CASSQVGQGSGTEAFF.

The CDR3: CSVSGGDYNEQFF. CDR3 bases: TGCAGCGTAAGCGGGGGAGACTACAATGAGCAGTTCTTC. V and J are TRBV29-1 and TRBJ2-1, with TRBD2 identical over 8 bases. The CDR3 sequence is 13 residues long. Per germline, CDR1 SQVTM and CDR2 ANQGSEA. V shed 6 bases and J 3 bases; nucleotides not matched to a gene: 4.

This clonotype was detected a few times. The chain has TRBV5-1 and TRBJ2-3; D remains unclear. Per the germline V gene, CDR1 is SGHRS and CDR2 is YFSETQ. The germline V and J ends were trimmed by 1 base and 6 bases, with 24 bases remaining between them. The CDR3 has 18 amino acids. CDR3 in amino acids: CASSLSPGLESRMDTQYF. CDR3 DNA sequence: TGCGCCAGCAGCTTGAGTCCCGGGTTGGAATCTAGAATGGATACGCAGTATTTT.

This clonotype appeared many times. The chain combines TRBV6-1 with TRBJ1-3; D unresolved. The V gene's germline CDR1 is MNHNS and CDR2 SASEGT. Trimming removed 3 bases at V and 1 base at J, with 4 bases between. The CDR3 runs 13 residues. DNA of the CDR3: TGTGCCAGCAGTGAGGGATCTGGAAACACCATATATTTT. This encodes CASSEGSGNTIYF.

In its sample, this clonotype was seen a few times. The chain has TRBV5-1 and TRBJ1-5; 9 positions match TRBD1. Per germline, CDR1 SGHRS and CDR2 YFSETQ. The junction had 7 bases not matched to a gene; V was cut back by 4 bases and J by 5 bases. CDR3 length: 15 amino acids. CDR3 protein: CASSTGQGGYQPQHF. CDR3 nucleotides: TGCGCCAGCAGCACGGGACAGGGCGGTTATCAGCCCCAGCATTTT. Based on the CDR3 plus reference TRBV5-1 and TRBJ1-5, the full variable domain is KAGVTQTPRYLIKTRGQQVTLSCSPISGHRSVSWYQQTPGQGLQFLFEYFSETQRNKGNFPGRFSGRQFSNSRSEMNVSTLELGDSALYLCASSTGQGGYQPQHFGDGTRLSIL.

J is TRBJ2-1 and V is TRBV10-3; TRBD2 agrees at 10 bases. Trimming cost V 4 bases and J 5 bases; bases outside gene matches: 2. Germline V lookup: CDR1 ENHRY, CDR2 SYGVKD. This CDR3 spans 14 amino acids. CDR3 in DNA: TGTGCCATCAGTGGAGCGGGGGGGCACAATGAGCAGTTCTTC. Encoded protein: CAISGAGGHNEQFF.

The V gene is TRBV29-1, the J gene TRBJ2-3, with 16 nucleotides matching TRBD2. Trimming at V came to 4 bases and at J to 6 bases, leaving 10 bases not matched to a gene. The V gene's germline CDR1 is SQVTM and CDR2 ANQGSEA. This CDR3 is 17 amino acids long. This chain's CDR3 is CSVAQGLAGGAADTQYF. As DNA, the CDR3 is TGCAGCGTTGCCCAGGGACTAGCGGGAGGGGCGGCGGATACGCAGTATTTT.

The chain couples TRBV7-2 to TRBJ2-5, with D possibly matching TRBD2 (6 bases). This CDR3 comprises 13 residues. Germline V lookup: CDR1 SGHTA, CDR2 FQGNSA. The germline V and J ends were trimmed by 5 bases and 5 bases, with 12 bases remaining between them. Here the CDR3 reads CASSGTRGETQYF. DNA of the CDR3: TGTGCCAGCAGCGGGACTCGGGGGGAGACCCAGTACTTC. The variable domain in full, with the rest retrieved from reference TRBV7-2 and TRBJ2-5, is GAGVSQSPSNKVTEKGKDVELRCDPISGHTALYWYRQSLGQGLEFLIYFQGNSAPDKSGLPSDRFSAERTGGSVSTLTIQRTQQEDSAVYLCASSGTRGETQYFGPGTRLLVL.

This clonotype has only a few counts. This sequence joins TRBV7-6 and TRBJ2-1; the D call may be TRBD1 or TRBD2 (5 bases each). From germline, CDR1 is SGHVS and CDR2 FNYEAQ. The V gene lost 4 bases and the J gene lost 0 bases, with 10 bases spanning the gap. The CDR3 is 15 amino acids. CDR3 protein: CASSSLGVSYNEQFF. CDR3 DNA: TGTGCCAGCAGCTCACTAGGGGTCTCCTACAATGAGCAGTTCTTC.

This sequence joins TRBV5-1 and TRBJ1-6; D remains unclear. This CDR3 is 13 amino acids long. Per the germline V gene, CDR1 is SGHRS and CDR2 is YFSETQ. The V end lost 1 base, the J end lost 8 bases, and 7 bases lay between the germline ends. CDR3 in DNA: TGCGCCAGCAGCTTGATTGCTGATTCACCCCTCCACTTT. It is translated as CASSLIADSPLHF.

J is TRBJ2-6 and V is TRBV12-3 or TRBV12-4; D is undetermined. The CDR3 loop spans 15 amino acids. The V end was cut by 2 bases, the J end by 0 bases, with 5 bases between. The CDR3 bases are TGTGCCAGCAGTTTAACTCGCTCTGGGGCCAACGTCCTGACTTTC. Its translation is CASSLTRSGANVLTF.